One and the same sample provided the 15 T cell receptor beta chains below, sequenced in a study of blood T cells in healthy people across ages. With a J-beta primer mix and a sample-barcoded 5' primer, a second PCR ran about 7 to 12 cycles. TCRdb fed the 5' RACE reads into MiXCR, producing one record per CDR3 protein. The table shows around 1,800,000 distinct CDR3 sequences, with about two fifths occurring only once. Sample: blood. The receptor set was obtained from a human donor in good health.

This clonotype has only a few counts. This sequence joins TRBV4-3 and TRBJ1-2, with D unresolved. The CDR3 runs to 18 residues. The germline gives CDR1 LGHNA, CDR2 YSLEER. V shed 1 base and J shed 2 bases, with 20 bases lying between them. The CDR3 region has the DNA TGCGCCAGCAGCCAAGTAGTCTACGGGCCCCCGCGAAACTATGGCTACACCTTC. This gives the protein CASSQVVYGPPRNYGYTF.

This clonotype occurred a few times. V and J are TRBV12-3 or TRBV12-4 and TRBJ1-1; D unresolved. The CDR3 consists of 13 residues. V shed 3 bases and J shed 4 bases, with 9 bases lying between them. The CDR3 sequence: CASSFRTVTEAFF. In DNA form, the CDR3 reads TGTGCCAGCAGTTTCCGGACGGTCACTGAAGCTTTCTTT.

A word on this clonotype: A much larger clone sits a single nucleotide away, making a read error possible. This chain joins TRBV7-2 and TRBJ2-5; D may be TRBD2 (5 bases). The CDR3 is 14 residues long. CDR1 is SGHTA, CDR2 FQGNSA, per germline. The CDR3, as DNA: TGTGCCGGCAGCTTATACCGGGGACAAGAGACCCAGTACTTC. Encoded protein: CAGSLYRGQETQYF.

The gene calls are TRBV7-2 and TRBJ2-3; D unresolved. Trimming cost V 5 bases and J 2 bases, with 11 bases left between them. The CDR3 runs 14 residues. The germline V gene encodes CDR1 SGHTA and CDR2 FQGNSA. The CDR3 DNA follows: TGTGCCAGCAGCGCCTTGGGGAACACAGATACGCAGTATTTT. This encodes CASSALGNTDTQYF.

This chain joins TRBV7-2 and TRBJ1-4; D is unresolved. V lost 3 bases and J lost 8, with 16 bases in between. The CDR3 is 15 amino acids. The germline gives CDR1 SGHTA, CDR2 FQGNSA. The chain's CDR3 is CASSFQSGHREKLFF. CDR3 nucleotide sequence: TGTGCCAGCAGCTTCCAGTCCGGGCATCGGGAAAAACTGTTTTTT.

This clonotype was seen more than once but under ten times. The rearrangement joins TRBV7-8 to TRBJ1-5; D perhaps matches TRBD1 (5 bases). The germline gives CDR1 SGHVS, CDR2 FQNEAQ. CDR3 length equals 17 residues. V was pared by 1 base and J by 0 bases, with 13 bases between. The CDR3: CASSLGVQGNSNQPQHF. CDR3 DNA: TGTGCCAGCAGCTTAGGCGTGCAGGGAAATAGCAATCAGCCCCAGCATTTT.

The V gene is TRBV28, the J gene TRBJ2-4, with D possibly being TRBD1 (6 bases). The J call is uncertain, as TRBJ2-7 better fits the DNA end. This CDR3 is built from 15 residues. Germline CDR1 reads MDHEN; CDR2 reads SYDVKM. The CDR3 DNA reads TGTGCCAGCAGCCCCGCGGACAGCGAGAGCTACGAGCAGTACTTC. Translating gives CASSPADSESYEQYF.

This chain joins TRBV6-6 and TRBJ2-3; 9 bases align to TRBD2. V shed 5 bases and J 2 bases; nucleotides not matched to a gene: 11. The CDR3 is 17 residues long. Germline CDR1 reads MNHNY; CDR2 reads SVGAGI (reference sequence). The chain's CDR3 is CASSPLWASGDTDTQYF. In nucleotides, the CDR3 is TGTGCCAGCAGTCCACTTTGGGCTAGCGGGGACACAGATACGCAGTATTTT.

The chain couples TRBV29-1 to TRBJ2-1; the D gene is possibly TRBD1 (5 bases). The CDR3 is 14 residues long. Trimming removed 4 bases from V and 0 bases from J, with 10 bases in between. Looked up from germline, CDR1 is SQVTM and CDR2 is ANQGSEA. The CDR3 reads CSVVWGRSYNEQFF. CDR3 nucleotide sequence: TGCAGCGTTGTTTGGGGCCGCTCCTACAATGAGCAGTTCTTC.

The V and J genes are TRBV5-1 and TRBJ2-4; 8 positions agree with TRBD1. This CDR3 comprises 18 residues. In germline, CDR1 is SGHRS, CDR2 YFSETQ. J gave up 0 bases and V 2 bases, and 10 bases lay outside the gene matches. CDR3 nucleotide sequence: TGCGCCAGCAGCTTCAGGGGGCGCGAACTCGTAGCCAAAAACATTCAGTACTTC. Its protein product is CASSFRGRELVAKNIQYF.

The V and J genes are TRBV5-6 and TRBJ1-2; weak D call: TRBD1 (5 bases). With 0 bases removed from V and 3 bases from J, the gap between germline ends came to 15 bases. The CDR3 has 16 residues. Germline lookup yields CDR1 SGHDT and CDR2 YYEEEE. CDR3 DNA sequence: TGTGCCAGCAGCTTGGGGTTGGGCAGGGCTCACTATGGCTACACCTTC. Encoded protein: CASSLGLGRAHYGYTF.

The chain recombines TRBV7-2 with TRBJ2-5; 7 nucleotides line up with TRBD2. The DNA matches TRBJ2-1 better at its end, which makes the J call doubtful. This CDR3 comprises 15 residues. CDR1 is SGHTA, CDR2 FQGNSA, per germline. The CDR3, as DNA: TGTGCCAGCAGCTTCTCCAACCAACCCGGGGGGTCCCAGTTCTTC. This gives the protein CASSFSNQPGGSQFF.

Of note for this clonotype: The germline gene is not matched at one end of the junction; a read error may be the cause. The chain links TRBV28 to TRBJ1-1, with D hard to call. The CDR3 contains 13 residues. Germline CDR1 is MDHEN and CDR2 is SYDVKM. CDR3 sequence reads: CASTQWFYTEAFF. CDR3 sequence (DNA): TGCGCCAGCACCCAGTGGTTCTACACTGAAGCTTTCTTT. Full variable domain (remainder filled in from reference TRBV28 and TRBJ1-1): DVKVTQSSRYLVKRTGEKVFLECVQDMDHENMFWYRQDPGLGLRLIYFSYDVKMKEKGDIPEGYSVSREKKERFSLILESASTNQTSMYLCASTQWFYTEAFFGQGTRLTVV.

This chain links TRBV2 with TRBJ1-2; TRBD1 aligns across 7 bases. Per germline, CDR1 SNHLY and CDR2 FYNNEI. Trimming cost V 7 bases and J 3 bases; bases outside gene matches: 5. The CDR3 totals 13 residues. The CDR3 bases are TGTGCCAGCACCAGACAGGGAGACTATGGCTACACCTTC. This codes for CASTRQGDYGYTF.

The chain is built from TRBV6-6 and TRBJ2-5; D perhaps matches TRBD1 (5 bases). The CDR3 totals 15 residues. Germline CDR1 MNHNY, CDR2 SVGAGI (reference sequence). The V gene lost 0 bases and the J gene lost 4 bases, with 12 bases spanning the gap. The DNA for the CDR3 is TGTGCCAGCAGTTACTCGACCCTTCAGGGAGAGACCCAGTACTTC. Its protein product is CASSYSTLQGETQYF.